These 2 T cell receptor beta chains were sequenced from one sample in a study of cytomegalovirus exposure and HLA in healthy donors. Vbeta (60) and Jbeta (13) primers were used in the PCR. Repertoires were generated with immunoSEQ multiplex PCR, while TCRdb's copy carries only in-frame clones and drops some. The sample holds some 170,000 clones, roughly three quarters seen once. The sample consisted of PBMCs. These receptors were collected from a man younger than 35 in good health and CMV-seropositive.

The chain recombines TRBV7-8 with TRBJ2-7, with 14 bases fitting TRBD2. Germline CDR1 and CDR2: SGHVS and FQNEAQ. V shed 5 bases and J 3 bases; nucleotides not matched to a gene: 9. CDR3 length: 17 amino acids. The CDR3 loop reads CASSPGTSGSTGYEQYV. DNA of the CDR3: TGTGCCAGCAGCCCGGGGACTAGCGGGAGCACCGGCTACGAGCAGTACGTC.

V is TRBV5-6 and J is TRBJ1-1; 9 nucleotides align to TRBD1. CDR1 is SGHDT and CDR2 is YYEEEE in the germline V gene. The junction had 11 bases not matched to a gene; V was cut back by 4 bases and J by 7 bases. CDR3 length: 15 residues. The chain's CDR3 is CASSPRTGTGLEAFF. The CDR3 nucleotides are TGTGCCAGCAGCCCAAGAACCGGGACAGGGCTTGAAGCTTTCTTT. Filled out from reference TRBV5-6 and TRBJ1-1, the complete variable domain reads DAGVTQSPTHLIKTRGQQVTLRCSPKSGHDTVSWYQQALGQGPQFIFQYYEEEERQRGNFPDRFSGHQFPNYSSELNVNALLLGDSALYLCASSPRTGTGLEAFFGQGTRLTVV.